The next 23 T cell receptor beta chains were all read from a single sample in a study of blood T cell repertoires in COVID-19. Clones were sequenced by immunoSEQ multiplex PCR, and TCRdb holds only the in-frame ones, with some missing. The sample carries 400,000 to 450,000 clones, 80% to 90% recorded once. Material for sequencing was peripheral blood. Every receptor here comes from a woman in her twenties or thirties with active or convalescent COVID-19.

This clone was detected a few times. This sequence joins TRBV19 and TRBJ1-1; D remains unclear. The germline gives CDR1 LNHDA, CDR2 SQIVND (reference sequence). This CDR3 contains 15 residues. Trimming removed 3 bases at V and 6 bases at J, with 17 bases between. CDR3 sequence reads: CASSIGTSRLSEAFF. CDR3 bases: TGTGCCAGTAGTATCGGTACGTCCCGCCTATCTGAAGCTTTCTTT. Based on the CDR3 plus reference TRBV19 and TRBJ1-1, the full variable domain is DGGITQSPKYLFRKEGQNVTLSCEQNLNHDAMYWYRQDPGQGLRLIYYSQIVNDFQKGDIAEGYSVSREKKESFPLTVTSAQKNPTAFYLCASSIGTSRLSEAFFGQGTRLTVV.

This rearrangement joins TRBV2 to TRBJ1-1; tentatively, D is TRBD1 (6 bases). Per germline, CDR1 SNHLY and CDR2 FYNNEI. The ends were cut back, 10 bases at V and 1 base at J, with 10 bases in the middle. CDR3 size: 12 residues. The CDR3 DNA sequence: TGTGCCATTTCCAGGGGGAACACTGAAGCTTTCTTT. Protein: CAISRGNTEAFF.

This clone was observed a few times. V is TRBV13 and J is TRBJ1-1, with a tentative D call TRBD1 (5 bases). CDR3 length equals 16 residues. Germline CDR1 and CDR2: PRHDT and FYEKMQ (reference sequence). V was clipped by 3 bases and J by 0 bases, with 14 bases between them. The CDR3 sequence is CASSFRGSGLNTEAFF. DNA for the CDR3: TGTGCCAGCAGCTTTCGGGGGTCGGGCCTGAACACTGAAGCTTTCTTT.

The gene calls are TRBV5-1 and TRBJ2-1, with a weak D call TRBD1 (5 bases). Trimming took 5 bases from V and 14 from J, leaving 17 bases between them. The CDR3 is 12 amino acids. Germline values: CDR1 SGHRS, CDR2 YFSETQ. The CDR3 reads CASRETEYNEFF. CDR3 bases: TGCGCCAGCAGAGAGACAGAATACAATGAGTTCTTC.

The rearrangement links TRBV13 to TRBJ2-5; TRBD2 is a possible D gene (6 bases). This CDR3 is 15 amino acids long. Germline loops: CDR1 PRHDT, CDR2 FYEKMQ (reference sequence). The V and J ends lost 7 bases and 1 base respectively, with 16 bases between them. The CDR3 DNA sequence: TGTGCCAGCACCAAAACGTGGGGGGTCCAAGAGACCCAGTACTTC. As protein: CASTKTWGVQETQYF.

The chain carries TRBV24-1 and TRBJ2-5; D may be TRBD1 (5 bases). Germline lookup yields CDR1 KGHDR and CDR2 SFDVKD. The CDR3 is 16 residues long. V was clipped by 4 bases and J by 4 bases, with 18 bases between them. The chain's CDR3 is CATSDPSEQGTETQYF. Written as DNA, the CDR3 is TGTGCCACCAGTGACCCTTCCGAGCAGGGTACAGAGACCCAGTACTTC.

The CDR3 DNA is TGCGCCAGCAGCTTGGCCGGGACAGCAACTAATGAAAAACTGTTTTTT. It yields the protein CASSLAGTATNEKLFF. This chain links TRBV5-1 with TRBJ1-4; the match to TRBD1 covers 7 bases. Germline CDR1 reads SGHRS; CDR2 reads YFSETQ. The CDR3 extends over 16 amino acids. Trimming took 0 bases from V and 0 from J; bases not matched to a gene: 2. The entire variable domain, with the rest obtained from reference TRBV5-1 and TRBJ1-4, is as follows: KAGVTQTPRYLIKTRGQQVTLSCSPISGHRSVSWYQQTPGQGLQFLFEYFSETQRNKGNFPGRFSGRQFSNSRSEMNVSTLELGDSALYLCASSLAGTATNEKLFFGSGTQLSVL.

This clone showed up just once. J is TRBJ1-4 and V is TRBV19; 9 nucleotides line up with TRBD1. Germline lookup yields CDR1 LNHDA and CDR2 SQIVND (reference sequence). With V trimmed by 4 bases and J by 5 bases, 8 bases remained unmatched. The length of the CDR3 is 16 residues. The DNA of the CDR3 is TGTGCCAGTAGTACTCAACGACAGGGGGGGAATGAAAAACTGTTTTTT. It specifies CASSTQRQGGNEKLFF.

This rearrangement joins TRBV11-3 to TRBJ2-2, with TRBD1 matching 10 bases. The germline V gene has CDR1 SGHNT and CDR2 YENEEA. V lost 5 bases and J lost 4; bases outside the gene matches: 7. The CDR3 length is 16 residues. Written as DNA, the CDR3 is TGTGCCAGCAGCCGTACCGGGACAGGGGCCACCGGGGAGCTGTTTTTT. Its translation is CASSRTGTGATGELFF.

The chain links TRBV5-6 to TRBJ2-2, with 7 positions matching TRBD1. The CDR3 loop spans 14 amino acids. Germline V lookup: CDR1 SGHDT, CDR2 YYEEEE. The V gene end was trimmed by 5 bases and the J gene end by 7 bases; junction bases not matched to a gene: 8. The CDR3 is CASSPGGVNGELFF. The CDR3 DNA follows: TGTGCCAGCAGTCCAGGGGGTGTCAACGGGGAGCTGTTTTTT.

The chain uses TRBV5-1 and TRBJ2-3, with D possibly being TRBD2 (5 bases). Trimming took off 4 bases at V and 1 base at J, with 13 bases between the two ends. Germline V lookup: CDR1 SGHRS, CDR2 YFSETQ. The CDR3 sequence is 15 residues long. The CDR3 protein is CASSELGEGTDTQYF. The CDR3 nucleotides are TGCGCCAGCAGCGAACTAGGCGAAGGCACAGATACGCAGTATTTT.

The V and J genes are TRBV3-1 (or the pseudogene TRBV3-2) and TRBJ2-7, with 13 bases matching TRBD2. V gave up 1 base and J gave up 4 bases; unmatched junction bases: 1. CDR1 is LGHDT and CDR2 is YNNKEL in the germline V gene (reference sequence). The CDR3 has 15 residues. The chain's CDR3 is CASSQGTSGGYEQYF. DNA for the CDR3: TGTGCCAGCAGCCAAGGGACTAGCGGGGGTTACGAGCAGTACTTC.

The CDR3: CARSPGVVNRQGRNIQYF. CDR3 DNA sequence: TGTGCCAGAAGCCCGGGTGTGGTTAATAGACAGGGAAGAAACATTCAGTACTTC. The chain is built from TRBV5-3 and TRBJ2-4; 7 bases fit TRBD1. Being an ORF, TRBV5-3 has a function that is uncertain. The CDR3 is 18 amino acids. The trim removed 4 bases at V and 6 bases at J, leaving 19 bases unmatched.

The V and J genes are TRBV3-1 (or the pseudogene TRBV3-2) and TRBJ2-3; 14 bases fit TRBD2. Trimming removed 3 bases from V and 4 bases from J; junction bases left unmatched: 6. Germline CDR1 and CDR2: LGHDT and YNNKEL (reference sequence). The CDR3 totals 17 residues. The CDR3 protein is CASSHEGLAGGADTQYF. As DNA, the CDR3 is TGTGCCAGCAGCCATGAAGGACTAGCGGGGGGAGCAGATACGCAGTATTTT.

This clone was observed a few times. The J gene is TRBJ1-3, the V gene TRBV7-9; D gene unclear. V was cut by 5 bases and J by 1 base, with 3 bases left in between. CDR1 SEHNR and CDR2 FQNEAQ come from the germline V gene (reference sequence). This CDR3 region has 12 residues. The DNA of the CDR3 is TGTGCCAGCAGCCAATCTGGAAACACCATATATTTT. Protein sequence: CASSQSGNTIYF.

The chain couples TRBV4-1 to TRBJ1-1, with 9 nucleotides matching TRBD1. The trim removed 3 bases at V and 1 base at J, leaving 15 bases unmatched. The CDR3 runs to 19 residues. In germline, CDR1 is MGHRA, CDR2 YSYEKL. CDR3 protein: CASSHSGTGPYARNTEAFF. The DNA for the CDR3 is TGCGCCAGCAGCCACTCCGGGACAGGGCCATACGCAAGGAACACTGAAGCTTTCTTT.

The chain combines TRBV18 with TRBJ2-5; 9 bases are a match to TRBD2. Losses at the gene ends were 3 bases for V and 1 base for J; bases not matched to a gene: 9. Germline CDR1 and CDR2: KGHSH and LQKENI. The CDR3 loop spans 17 amino acids. Here the CDR3 reads CASSPSVAGDGQETQYF. DNA of the CDR3: TGTGCCAGCTCACCTTCGGTAGCGGGAGACGGCCAAGAGACCCAGTACTTC.

This clone was observed once. The rearrangement joins TRBV11-1 to TRBJ2-1; 7 positions agree with TRBD1. Germline values: CDR1 SGHAT, CDR2 FQDESV (reference sequence). There are 16 residues in the CDR3. V was clipped by 3 bases and J by 1 base; unmatched bases: 6. The CDR3 here is CASSFRQGGSYNEQFF. CDR3 in DNA: TGTGCCAGCAGCTTCCGACAGGGTGGATCCTACAATGAGCAGTTCTTC.

CDR3 sequence reads: CASSLDPGTANYGYTF. The DNA for the CDR3 is TGTGCCAGCAGCTTAGACCCCGGGACAGCTAACTATGGCTACACCTTC. The chain carries TRBV7-2 and TRBJ1-2; 7 bases are shared with TRBD1. In germline, CDR1 is SGHTA, CDR2 FQGNSA. There are 16 residues in the CDR3. V shed 1 base, J shed 0 bases, and the junction held 5 bases outside the gene matches.

The J gene is TRBJ2-7, the V gene TRBV7-8; D is possibly TRBD1 (7 bases). Germline values: CDR1 SGHVS, CDR2 FQNEAQ. This CDR3 has 14 amino acids. The germline V and J ends were trimmed by 8 bases and 5 bases, with 19 bases remaining between them. CDR3 in DNA: TGTGCCAGCTCGGGGCGGGACAGCGGCCACGAGCAGTACTTC. Translated, it gives CASSGRDSGHEQYF.

This sequence joins TRBV6-5 and TRBJ2-1; D not certain. The CDR3 length is 15 residues. The germline gives CDR1 MNHEY, CDR2 SVGAGI. V lost 0 bases to trimming and J lost 6 bases, with 12 bases between them. CDR3 DNA: TGTGCCAGCAGTTACTCGAATGGGCCTGTCAATGAGCAGTTCTTC. It is translated as CASSYSNGPVNEQFF.

This chain connects TRBV11-2 to TRBJ2-3, with 9 bases fitting TRBD2. From germline, CDR1 is SGHAT and CDR2 FQNNGV. V lost 5 bases, J lost 2 bases, and 17 bases stayed unmatched. CDR3 length: 19 residues. CDR3 coding DNA: TGTGCCAGCAGCCCCTGGAGTAGCGGGAGCCTTGGGAACACAGATACGCAGTATTTT. The encoded protein is CASSPWSSGSLGNTDTQYF.

This clone was seen ten or more times. The chain carries TRBV2 and TRBJ2-7, with D perhaps matching TRBD2 (5 bases). Germline CDR1 SNHLY, CDR2 FYNNEI. V lost 6 bases to trimming and J lost 3 bases, with 18 bases between them. The CDR3 consists of 15 residues. This chain's CDR3 is CASSTGLGESYEQYF. CDR3 coding DNA: TGTGCCAGCAGCACTGGACTGGGAGAAAGCTACGAGCAGTACTTC.